The clone carrying this TCR beta chain was seen only a few times. Each CDR3 protein is one row after TCRdb ran MiXCR on the RT-PCR reads. The table has about 88,000 distinct CDR3 sequences, roughly 48% seen once; the top ten hold 60% to 65%. This record belongs to a study of patients and donors after allogeneic stem cell transplantation. V lost 3 bases to trimming and J lost 3 bases, with 11 bases between them. Looked up from germline, CDR1 is DFQATT and CDR2 is SNEGSKA (reference sequence). The CDR3 runs 13 residues. The clonotype comes from a human donor who was either an allogeneic HSCT recipient or a stem cell or donor lymphocyte infusion donor (not recorded which). It is not recorded whose cells these are; they may come from a transplant donor. The V gene is TRBV20-1, the J gene TRBJ1-2; D gene uncertain. The sequencing sample was made of blood, either unsorted or a sorted T cell fraction (not recorded which). The CDR3 sequence: CSASGDKDYGYTF. As DNA, the CDR3 is TGCAGTGCTAGCGGAGACAAAGACTATGGCTACACCTTC.